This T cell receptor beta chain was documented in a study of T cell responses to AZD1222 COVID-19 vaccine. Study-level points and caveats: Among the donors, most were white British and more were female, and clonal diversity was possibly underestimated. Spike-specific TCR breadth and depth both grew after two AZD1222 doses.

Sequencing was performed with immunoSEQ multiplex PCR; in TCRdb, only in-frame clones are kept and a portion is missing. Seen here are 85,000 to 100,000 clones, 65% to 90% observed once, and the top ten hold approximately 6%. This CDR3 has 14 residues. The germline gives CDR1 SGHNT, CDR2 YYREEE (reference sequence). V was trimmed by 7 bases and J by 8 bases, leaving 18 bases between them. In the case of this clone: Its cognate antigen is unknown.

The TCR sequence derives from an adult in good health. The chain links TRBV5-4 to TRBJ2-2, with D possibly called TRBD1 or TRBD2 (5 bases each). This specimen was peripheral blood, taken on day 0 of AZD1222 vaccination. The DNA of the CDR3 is TGTGCCAGCGGACTTCAGGGAAGGGTAGGGGAGCTGTTTTTT. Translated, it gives CASGLQGRVGELFF.